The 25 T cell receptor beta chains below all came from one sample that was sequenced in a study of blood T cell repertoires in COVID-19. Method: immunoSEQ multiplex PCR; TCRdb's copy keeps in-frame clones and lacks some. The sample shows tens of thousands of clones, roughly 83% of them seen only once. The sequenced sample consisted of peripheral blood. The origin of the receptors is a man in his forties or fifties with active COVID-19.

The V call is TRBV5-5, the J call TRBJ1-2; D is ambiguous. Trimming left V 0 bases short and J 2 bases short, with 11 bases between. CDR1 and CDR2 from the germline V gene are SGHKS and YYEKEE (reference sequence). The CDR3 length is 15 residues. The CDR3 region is CASSLAKLVNYGYTF. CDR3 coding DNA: TGTGCCAGCAGCTTGGCCAAGTTAGTCAACTATGGCTACACCTTC.

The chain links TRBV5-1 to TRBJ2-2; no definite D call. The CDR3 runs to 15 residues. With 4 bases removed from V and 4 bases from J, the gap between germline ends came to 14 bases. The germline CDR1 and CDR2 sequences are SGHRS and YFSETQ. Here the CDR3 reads CASSLKNAVTGELFF. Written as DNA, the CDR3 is TGCGCCAGCAGCCTGAAGAACGCGGTCACCGGGGAGCTGTTTTTT.

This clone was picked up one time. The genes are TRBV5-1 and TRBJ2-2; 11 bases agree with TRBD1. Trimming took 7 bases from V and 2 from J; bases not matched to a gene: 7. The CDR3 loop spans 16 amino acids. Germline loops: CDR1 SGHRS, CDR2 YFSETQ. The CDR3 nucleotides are TGCGCCAGCGCGGAAGGGACAGGGGGAAACACCGGGGAGCTGTTTTTT. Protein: CASAEGTGGNTGELFF.

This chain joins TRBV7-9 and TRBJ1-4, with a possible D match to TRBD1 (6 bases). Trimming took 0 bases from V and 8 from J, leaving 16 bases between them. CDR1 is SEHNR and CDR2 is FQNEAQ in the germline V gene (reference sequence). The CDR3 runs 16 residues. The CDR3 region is CASSLASGTPNEKLFF. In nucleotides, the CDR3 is TGTGCCAGCAGCTTAGCAAGCGGGACACCAAACGAAAAACTGTTTTTT. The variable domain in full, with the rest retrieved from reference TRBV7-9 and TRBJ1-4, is DTGVSQNPRHKITKRGQNVTFRCDPISEHNRLYWYRQTLGQGPEFLTYFQNEAQLEKSRLLSDRFSAERPKGSFSTLEIQRTEQGDSAMYLCASSLASGTPNEKLFFGSGTQLSVL.

The chain's CDR3 is CASSEAYYNSPLHF. DNA of the CDR3: TGTGCCAGCAGTGAAGCCTACTATAATTCACCCCTCCACTTT. This chain connects TRBV27 to TRBJ1-6; unclear D gene. This CDR3 is 14 amino acids long. The germline V gene encodes CDR1 MNHEY and CDR2 SMNVEV (reference sequence). Trimming cost V 5 bases and J 3 bases, with 8 bases left between them.

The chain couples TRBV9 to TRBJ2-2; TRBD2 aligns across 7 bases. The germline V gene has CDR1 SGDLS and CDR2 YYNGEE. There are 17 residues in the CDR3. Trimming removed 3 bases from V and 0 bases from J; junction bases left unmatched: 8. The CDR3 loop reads CASSGEGLPANTGELFF. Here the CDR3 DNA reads TGTGCCAGCAGCGGAGAGGGACTACCTGCGAACACCGGGGAGCTGTTTTTT.

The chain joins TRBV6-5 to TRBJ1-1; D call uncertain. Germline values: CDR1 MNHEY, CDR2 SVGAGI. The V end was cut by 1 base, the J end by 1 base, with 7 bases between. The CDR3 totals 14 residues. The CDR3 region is CASSYFAENTEAFF. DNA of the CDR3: TGTGCCAGCAGTTACTTTGCAGAGAACACTGAAGCTTTCTTT.

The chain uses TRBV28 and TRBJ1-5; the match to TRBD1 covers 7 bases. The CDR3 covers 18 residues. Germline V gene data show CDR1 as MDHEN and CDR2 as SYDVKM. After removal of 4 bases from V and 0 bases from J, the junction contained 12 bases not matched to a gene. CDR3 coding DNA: TGTGCCAGCAGTTCGGTAGGACAGGTACGGGGTAGCAATCAGCCCCAGCATTTT. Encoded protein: CASSSVGQVRGSNQPQHF. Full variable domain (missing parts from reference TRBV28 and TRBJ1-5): DVKVTQSSRYLVKRTGEKVFLECVQDMDHENMFWYRQDPGLGLRLIYFSYDVKMKEKGDIPEGYSVSREKKERFSLILESASTNQTSMYLCASSSVGQVRGSNQPQHFGDGTRLSIL.

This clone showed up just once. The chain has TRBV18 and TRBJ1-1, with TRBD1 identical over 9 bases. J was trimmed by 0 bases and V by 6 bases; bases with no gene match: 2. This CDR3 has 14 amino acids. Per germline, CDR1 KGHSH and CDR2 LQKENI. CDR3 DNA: TGTGCCAGCTCCCGGACAGGGGTGAACACTGAAGCTTTCTTT. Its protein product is CASSRTGVNTEAFF.

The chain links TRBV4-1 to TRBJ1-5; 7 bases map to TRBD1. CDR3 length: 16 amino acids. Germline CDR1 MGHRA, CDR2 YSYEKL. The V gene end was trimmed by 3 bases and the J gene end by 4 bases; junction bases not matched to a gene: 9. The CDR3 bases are TGCGCCAGCAGCCACCCGACAGGGAGGACAAATCAGCCCCAGCATTTT. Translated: CASSHPTGRTNQPQHF.

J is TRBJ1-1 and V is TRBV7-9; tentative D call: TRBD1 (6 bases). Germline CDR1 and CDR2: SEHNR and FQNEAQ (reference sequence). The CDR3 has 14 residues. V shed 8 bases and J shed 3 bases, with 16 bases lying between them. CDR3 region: CASSIRGGDTEAFF. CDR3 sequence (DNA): TGTGCCAGCTCCATAAGGGGGGGGGACACTGAAGCTTTCTTT.

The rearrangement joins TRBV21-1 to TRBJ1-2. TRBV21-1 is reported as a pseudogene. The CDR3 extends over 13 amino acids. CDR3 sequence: CASSENGNPGYTF. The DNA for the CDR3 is TGTGCCAGCAGCGAGAACGGGAACCCAGGCTACACCTTC.

This chain's CDR3 is CASSQSEGQGHYEQYF. CDR3 in DNA: TGCGCCAGCAGCCAGTCGGAAGGACAGGGCCACTACGAGCAGTACTTC. The V gene is TRBV5-1, the J gene TRBJ2-7; TRBD1 aligns across 8 bases. Looked up from germline, CDR1 is SGHRS and CDR2 is YFSETQ. The CDR3 is made up of 16 amino acids. The ends lost 4 bases at V and 3 bases at J; junction bases unmatched: 12.

In nucleotides, the CDR3 is TGCAGTGTGGACAGGGACGCTGAAGCTTTCTTT. This encodes CSVDRDAEAFF. The chain recombines TRBV29-1 with TRBJ1-1, with TRBD1 identical over 8 bases. The CDR3 is 11 amino acids. Germline loops: CDR1 SQVTM, CDR2 ANQGSEA.

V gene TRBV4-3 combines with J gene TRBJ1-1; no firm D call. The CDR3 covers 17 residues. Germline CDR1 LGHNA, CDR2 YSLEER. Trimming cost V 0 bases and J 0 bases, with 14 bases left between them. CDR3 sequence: CASSQDGPGGMNTEAFF. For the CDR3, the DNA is TGCGCCAGCAGCCAAGATGGTCCGGGAGGTATGAACACTGAAGCTTTCTTT.

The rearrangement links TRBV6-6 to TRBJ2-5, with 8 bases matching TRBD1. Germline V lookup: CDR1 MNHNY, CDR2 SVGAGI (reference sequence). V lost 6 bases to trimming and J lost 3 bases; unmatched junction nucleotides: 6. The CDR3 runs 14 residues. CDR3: CASRQDRAEETQYF. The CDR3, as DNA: TGTGCCAGCAGGCAGGACAGGGCGGAAGAGACCCAGTACTTC.

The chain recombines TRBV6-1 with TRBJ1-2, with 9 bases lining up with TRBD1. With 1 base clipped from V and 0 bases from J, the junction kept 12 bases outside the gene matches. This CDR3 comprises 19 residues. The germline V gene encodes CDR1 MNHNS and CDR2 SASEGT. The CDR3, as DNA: TGTGCCAGCAGTGAAGAATATGGGACAGGGAACGGGGCTAACTATGGCTACACCTTC. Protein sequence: CASSEEYGTGNGANYGYTF.

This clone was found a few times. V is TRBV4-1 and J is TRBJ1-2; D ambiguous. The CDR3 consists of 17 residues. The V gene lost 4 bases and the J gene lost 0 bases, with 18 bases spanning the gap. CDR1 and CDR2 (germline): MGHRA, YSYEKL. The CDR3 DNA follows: TGCGCCAGCAGCCCGCCTTCTGGACTGGGAACTAACTATGGCTACACCTTC. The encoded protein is CASSPPSGLGTNYGYTF.

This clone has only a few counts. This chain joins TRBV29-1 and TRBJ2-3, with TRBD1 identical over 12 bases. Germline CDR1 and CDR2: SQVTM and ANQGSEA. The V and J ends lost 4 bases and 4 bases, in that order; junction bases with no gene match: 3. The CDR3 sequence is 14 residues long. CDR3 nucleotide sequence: TGCAGCGTTGGGGACAGGGGGCTGCCAGATACGCAGTATTTT. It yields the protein CSVGDRGLPDTQYF.

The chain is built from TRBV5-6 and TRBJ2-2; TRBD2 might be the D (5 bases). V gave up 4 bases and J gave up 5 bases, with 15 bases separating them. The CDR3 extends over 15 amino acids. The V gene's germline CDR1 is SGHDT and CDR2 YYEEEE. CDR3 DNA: TGTGCCAGCAGCCCCCCGGGGAGTAAGACCGGGGAGCTGTTTTTT. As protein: CASSPPGSKTGELFF.

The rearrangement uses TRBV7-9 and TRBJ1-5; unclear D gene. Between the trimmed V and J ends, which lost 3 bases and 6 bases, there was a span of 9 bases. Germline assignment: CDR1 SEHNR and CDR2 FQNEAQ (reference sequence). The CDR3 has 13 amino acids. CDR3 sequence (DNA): TGTGCCAGCAGCTTTGGAGAATCTCAGCCCCAGCATTTT. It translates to CASSFGESQPQHF.

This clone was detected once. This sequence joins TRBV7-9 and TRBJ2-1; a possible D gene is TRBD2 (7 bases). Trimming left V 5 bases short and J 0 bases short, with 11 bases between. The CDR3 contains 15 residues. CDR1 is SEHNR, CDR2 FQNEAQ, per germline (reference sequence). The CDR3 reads CASSPRGASYNEQFF. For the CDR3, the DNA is TGTGCCAGCAGCCCCCGGGGGGCCTCCTACAATGAGCAGTTCTTC.

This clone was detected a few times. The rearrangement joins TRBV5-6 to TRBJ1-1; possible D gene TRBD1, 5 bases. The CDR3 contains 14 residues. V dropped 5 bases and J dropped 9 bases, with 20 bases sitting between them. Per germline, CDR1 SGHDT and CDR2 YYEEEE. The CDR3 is CASRPSGGISQAFF. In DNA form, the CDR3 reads TGTGCCAGCAGACCTTCGGGGGGGATCTCCCAAGCTTTCTTT.

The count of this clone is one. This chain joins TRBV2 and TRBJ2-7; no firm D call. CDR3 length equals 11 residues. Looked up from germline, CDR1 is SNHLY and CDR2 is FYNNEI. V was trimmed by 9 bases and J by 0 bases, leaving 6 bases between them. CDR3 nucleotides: TGTGCCAGTCTTAGCTCCTACGAGCAGTACTTC. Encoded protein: CASLSSYEQYF. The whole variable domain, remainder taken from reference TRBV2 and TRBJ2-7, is EPEVTQTPSHQVTQMGQEVILRCVPISNHLYFYWYRQILGQKVEFLVSFYNNEISEKSEIFDDQFSVERPDGSNFTLKIRSTKLEDSAMYFCASLSSYEQYFGPGTRLTVT.

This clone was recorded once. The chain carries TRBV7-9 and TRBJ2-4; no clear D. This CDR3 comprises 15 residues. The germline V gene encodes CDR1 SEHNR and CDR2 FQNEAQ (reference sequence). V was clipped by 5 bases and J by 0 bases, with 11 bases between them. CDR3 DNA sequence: TGTGCCAGCAGCCCGCAGGTCCTAGCCAAAAACATTCAGTACTTC. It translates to CASSPQVLAKNIQYF.